These T cell receptor beta chains were read from a single sample in a study of T cell responses to AZD1222 COVID-19 vaccine. Here immunoSEQ multiplex PCR was the method, and the copy in TCRdb shows in-frame clones only, minus some. The sample lists about 150,000 clones, more than 85% occurring once. The sequencing here drew on peripheral blood, taken on day 0 of AZD1222 vaccination. The source is an adult in good health. Both conserved end residues are part of each CDR3. The order of the fields is CDR3 protein, J gene, clone size, V gene. Only part of the rows carry a size: once, few, many, or a class if the clone is expanded.

cdr3_aa: CASSLEGASNQPQHF
j_call: TRBJ1-5
clone_size: .
v_call: TRBV7-2

cdr3_aa: CASSPTKGNEKLFF
j_call: TRBJ1-4
clone_size: .
v_call: TRBV28

cdr3_aa: CASSNNVVQGQGTNEKLFF
j_call: TRBJ1-4
clone_size: .
v_call: TRBV21-1

cdr3_aa: CASTPVGKLFF
j_call: TRBJ1-4
clone_size: .
v_call: TRBV2

cdr3_aa: CASSWVYPIIHHNSPLHF
j_call: TRBJ1-6
clone_size: .
v_call: TRBV3-1/TRBV3-2

cdr3_aa: CASSPGEQHYEQYF
j_call: TRBJ2-7
clone_size: once
v_call: TRBV6-5

cdr3_aa: CASRRDPMDTEAFF
j_call: TRBJ1-1
clone_size: .
v_call: TRBV13

cdr3_aa: CAWALWGSGTEAFF
j_call: TRBJ1-1
clone_size: .
v_call: TRBV30

cdr3_aa: CASSYSADRGRLSNQPQHF
j_call: TRBJ1-5
clone_size: few
v_call: TRBV6-2/TRBV6-3

cdr3_aa: CASSLVQGGNQPQHF
j_call: TRBJ1-5
clone_size: .
v_call: TRBV7-8

cdr3_aa: CASSPPSAGYFEKLFF
j_call: TRBJ1-4
clone_size: .
v_call: TRBV28

cdr3_aa: CASSLNFDRGYGYTF
j_call: TRBJ1-2
clone_size: .
v_call: TRBV7-8

cdr3_aa: CASSQLDPPEQFF
j_call: TRBJ2-1
clone_size: .
v_call: TRBV4-1

cdr3_aa: CASSFGLAGGYEQYF
j_call: TRBJ2-7
clone_size: .
v_call: TRBV7-8

cdr3_aa: CASSMAGFFTEAFF
j_call: TRBJ1-1
clone_size: once
v_call: TRBV19

cdr3_aa: CASSYQSGYNEQFF
j_call: TRBJ2-1
clone_size: .
v_call: TRBV7-3

cdr3_aa: CASSLYGGTSGYNEQFF
j_call: TRBJ2-1
clone_size: .
v_call: TRBV11-3

cdr3_aa: CASSSPERGGGFSNQPQHF
j_call: TRBJ1-5
clone_size: .
v_call: TRBV21-1

cdr3_aa: CAWRPTGEGTYEQYF
j_call: TRBJ2-7
clone_size: .
v_call: TRBV30

cdr3_aa: CASSVETAYEQYF
j_call: TRBJ2-7
clone_size: .
v_call: TRBV9

cdr3_aa: CASSLGWNTEAFF
j_call: TRBJ1-1
clone_size: .
v_call: TRBV7-2

cdr3_aa: CASSFGQGSNQPQHF
j_call: TRBJ1-5
clone_size: .
v_call: TRBV5-6

cdr3_aa: CASSMSWRGSSAGYTF
j_call: TRBJ1-2
clone_size: .
v_call: TRBV19

cdr3_aa: CSVGPQGADLYEQYF
j_call: TRBJ2-7
clone_size: .
v_call: TRBV29-1

cdr3_aa: CASSLGGTSPGYTF
j_call: TRBJ1-2
clone_size: .
v_call: TRBV28

cdr3_aa: CASSYCESGCEQYF
j_call: TRBJ2-7
clone_size: .
v_call: TRBV6-5

cdr3_aa: CASSLMGQTEAFF
j_call: TRBJ1-1
clone_size: once
v_call: TRBV5-4

cdr3_aa: CASSLAGGGTDTQYF
j_call: TRBJ2-3
clone_size: .
v_call: TRBV5-6

cdr3_aa: CASSTDRVNEKLFF
j_call: TRBJ1-4
clone_size: once
v_call: TRBV6-5

cdr3_aa: CASTIRQTMNTEAFF
j_call: TRBJ1-1
clone_size: .
v_call: TRBV5-1

cdr3_aa: CASSLGLAFHEQYF
j_call: TRBJ2-7
clone_size: few
v_call: TRBV5-1

cdr3_aa: CASSQGDYQPQHF
j_call: TRBJ1-5
clone_size: .
v_call: TRBV6-5

cdr3_aa: CASSPTGDGSYNSPLHF
j_call: TRBJ1-6
clone_size: .
v_call: TRBV7-2

cdr3_aa: CASSPGTGEFF
j_call: TRBJ2-1
clone_size: .
v_call: TRBV6-5

cdr3_aa: CAWTRQGEGTEAFF
j_call: TRBJ1-1
clone_size: .
v_call: TRBV30

cdr3_aa: CASSLDRASNQPQHF
j_call: TRBJ1-5
clone_size: once
v_call: TRBV5-8

cdr3_aa: CASSLEMRAFF
j_call: TRBJ1-1
clone_size: .
v_call: TRBV7-2

cdr3_aa: CASSPGAGAYGYTF
j_call: TRBJ1-2
clone_size: .
v_call: TRBV18

cdr3_aa: CASSYSRDPFNEQFF
j_call: TRBJ2-1
clone_size: .
v_call: TRBV6-5

cdr3_aa: CASSVEAGGYTF
j_call: TRBJ1-2
clone_size: .
v_call: TRBV9

cdr3_aa: CAWSLPLYRSNTEAFF
j_call: TRBJ1-1
clone_size: once
v_call: TRBV30

cdr3_aa: CASSLGPEGRGNQPQHF
j_call: TRBJ1-5
clone_size: .
v_call: TRBV13